The TCR beta chain under discussion was sequenced for a study of blood T cell repertoires in COVID-19. Study context: Researchers got acute and convalescent COVID-19 samples from the United States, Italy and Spain. Sources were T cells, B-cell-depleted T cells, or PBMCs; the material itself was cDNA or gDNA.

Seattle-derived patients entered the study during active infection and were followed longitudinally. CDR1 and CDR2 from the germline V gene are MNHEY and SMNVEV (reference sequence). V was cut by 2 bases and J by 0 bases, with 11 bases left in between. This CDR3 is built from 15 residues. Original processing methods: From reference gene primer amplification, estimates of nucleated cell counts were derived. Some clones are missing from TCRdb's copy, which holds only in-frame ones; the method was immunoSEQ multiplex PCR. The DNA was the basis for D and trimming; V, J and clone size are from that table. The data contain 80,000 to 100,000 clones, roughly 70% of them seen just once; the ten biggest clones take up approximately 4.1%.

The rearrangement joins TRBV27 to TRBJ2-7; maybe TRBD1 (5 bases). This TCR derives from a man between 65 and 85 years old with COVID-19, enrolled during active disease. Source material: peripheral blood. Here the CDR3 DNA reads TGTGCCAGCAGTTTAAGAGGACACGGCTCCTACGAGCAGTACTTC. Protein sequence: CASSLRGHGSYEQYF.